These 24 T cell receptor beta chains were all obtained from the same sample, sequenced in a study of shared clonotypes between healthy human individuals. The table came from immunoSEQ multiplex PCR; TCRdb's copy has only in-frame clones and leaves some out. Here the sample spans some 2 million clones, about 95% being singletons. As defined, naive CD8 cells were CD45RO-negative and positively selected for CCR7, with terminally differentiated effector memory CD45RA+ cells excluded. Sequencing was carried out using naive CD8+ T cells sorted from blood. All receptors derive from a man between 18 and 35 years old in good health.

The rearrangement uses TRBV27 and TRBJ2-2; D might be TRBD2 (6 bases). With 5 bases removed from V and 7 bases from J, the gap between germline ends came to 8 bases. This CDR3 is 12 amino acids long. Per germline, CDR1 MNHEY and CDR2 SMNVEV (reference sequence). CDR3 region: CASSTSIGELFF. CDR3 coding DNA: TGTGCCAGCAGTACTAGCATCGGGGAGCTGTTTTTT.

V is TRBV5-6 and J is TRBJ2-1, with unresolved D. The CDR3 runs 13 residues. Trimming left V 3 bases short and J 4 bases short, with 8 bases between. From germline, CDR1 is SGHDT and CDR2 YYEEEE. The chain's CDR3 is CASSSKIYNEQFF. The CDR3 coding sequence is TGTGCCAGCAGCTCGAAAATTTACAATGAGCAGTTCTTC.

V and J are TRBV11-2 and TRBJ1-5, with D possibly being TRBD1 (5 bases). Germline assignment: CDR1 SGHAT and CDR2 FQNNGV. Trimming left V 4 bases short and J 7 bases short, with 11 bases between. The CDR3 is 13 residues long. Here the CDR3 reads CASSWAGHQPQHF. The CDR3 DNA reads TGTGCCAGCAGCTGGGCGGGGCACCAGCCCCAGCATTTT.

The V and J genes are TRBV13 and TRBJ2-1, with D uncertain. The CDR3 consists of 13 residues. V was shortened by 5 bases and J by 4 bases, with 9 bases between the two germline ends. Germline CDR1 is PRHDT and CDR2 is FYEKMQ (reference sequence). DNA of the CDR3: TGTGCCAGCAGCCAACTGACATACAATGAGCAGTTCTTC. Its protein product is CASSQLTYNEQFF.

The J gene is TRBJ1-2, the V gene TRBV10-3; D gene unclear. Trimming removed 4 bases at V and 1 base at J, with 13 bases between. CDR1 is ENHRY, CDR2 SYGVKD, per germline. CDR3 size: 15 residues. CDR3 amino acids: CAISGSADLNYGYTF. Here the CDR3 DNA reads TGTGCCATCAGTGGAAGCGCAGACCTTAACTATGGCTACACCTTC.

The chain couples TRBV27 to TRBJ1-1; D may be TRBD1 (5 bases). Trimming cost V 1 base and J 2 bases, with 14 bases left between them. This CDR3 has 16 residues. Germline V gene sequence: CDR1 MNHEY, CDR2 SMNVEV (reference sequence). The CDR3 DNA reads as TGTGCCAGCAGTTTATTGCCGGGGGTCGCAAACACTGAAGCTTTCTTT. It translates to CASSLLPGVANTEAFF.

The genes are TRBV14 and TRBJ2-7; 9 positions agree with TRBD2. Germline loops: CDR1 SGHDN, CDR2 FVKESK. After removal of 2 bases from V and 7 bases from J, the junction contained 9 bases not matched to a gene. The CDR3 spans 15 residues. The CDR3 loop is CASSQRAGGPGEQYF. The CDR3 nucleotides read TGTGCCAGCAGCCAACGGGCGGGAGGGCCGGGGGAGCAGTACTTC. Complete variable domain (other parts from reference TRBV14 and TRBJ2-7): EAGVTQFPSHSVIEKGQTVTLRCDPISGHDNLYWYRRVMGKEIKFLLHFVKESKQDESGMPNNRFLAERTGGTYSTLKVQPAELEDSGVYFCASSQRAGGPGEQYFGPGTRLTVT.

The chain couples TRBV5-4 to TRBJ2-7; 9 nucleotides align to TRBD1. Trimming removed 4 bases from V and 6 bases from J; junction bases left unmatched: 8. In germline, CDR1 is SGHNT, CDR2 YYREEE (reference sequence). The CDR3 runs to 14 residues. The CDR3 loop reads CASSPTTGGSEQYF. As DNA, the CDR3 is TGTGCCAGCAGCCCGACGACAGGGGGGTCCGAGCAGTACTTC.

This rearrangement joins TRBV6-1 to TRBJ1-1, with TRBD1 matching 7 bases. Per the germline V gene, CDR1 is MNHNS and CDR2 is SASEGT. The CDR3 covers 15 residues. The V and J ends lost 4 bases and 1 base, in that order; junction bases with no gene match: 6. The CDR3 DNA follows: TGTGCCAGCAGTGCAAAGACAGGGAGGAACACTGAAGCTTTCTTT. This codes for CASSAKTGRNTEAFF.

As concerns this clone: One end of the junction does not line up with germline, which may come from a read error. The J gene is TRBJ2-6, the V gene TRBV27; D remains unclear. This CDR3 comprises 14 residues. CDR1 and CDR2 from the germline V gene are MNHEY and SMNVEV (reference sequence). This CDR3 reads CASSLGSGANVLTF. The CDR3, as DNA: TGTGCCAGTAGTTTGGGCTCTGGGGCCAACGTCCTGACTTTC.

The chain uses TRBV4-3 and TRBJ2-1, with D unclear. The germline V gene has CDR1 LGHNA and CDR2 YSLEER. Between the trimmed V and J ends, which lost 0 bases and 10 bases, there was a span of 10 bases. The CDR3 is made up of 13 amino acids. CDR3 amino acids: CASSQDYALEQFF. CDR3 DNA: TGCGCCAGCAGCCAAGATTATGCGCTGGAGCAGTTCTTC.

With respect to this clone: This specimen includes other DNA sequences encoding the same CDR3. This rearrangement joins TRBV7-8 to TRBJ2-7; no firm D call. V lost 1 base, J lost 6 bases, and 4 bases lay in between. The CDR3 covers 11 residues. Germline CDR1 is SGHVS and CDR2 is FQNEAQ. This CDR3 is CASSLVGEQYF. The CDR3 coding sequence is TGTGCCAGCAGCTTAGTAGGCGAGCAGTACTTC.

This sequence joins TRBV7-6 and TRBJ2-7; D is possibly TRBD1 or TRBD2 (6 bases each). The CDR3 spans 14 residues. Trimming cost V 4 bases and J 3 bases, with 13 bases left between them. Germline lookup yields CDR1 SGHVS and CDR2 FNYEAQ. Here the CDR3 reads CASSSGGQSYEQYF. For the CDR3, the DNA is TGTGCCAGCAGCTCCGGGGGCCAAAGCTACGAGCAGTACTTC.

V is TRBV25-1 and J is TRBJ2-5, with D uncertain. The J call may not be correct, given that the DNA end is closer to TRBJ2-7. CDR1 is MGHDK and CDR2 is SYGVNS in the germline V gene. The CDR3 extends over 14 amino acids. CDR3 coding DNA: TGTGCCAGCAGTGAATATGGGAACCTCTACGAGCAGTACTTC. It codes for CASSEYGNLYEQYF.

The chain uses TRBV2 and TRBJ2-7; D remains unclear. Germline CDR1 is SNHLY and CDR2 is FYNNEI. V gave up 3 bases and J gave up 5 bases, with 5 bases separating them. There are 11 residues in the CDR3. The CDR3 DNA sequence: TGTGCCAGCAGTGACGAAGACGAGCAGTACTTC. Encoded protein: CASSDEDEQYF. Full variable domain (outside the CDR3, taken from reference TRBV2 and TRBJ2-7): EPEVTQTPSHQVTQMGQEVILRCVPISNHLYFYWYRQILGQKVEFLVSFYNNEISEKSEIFDDQFSVERPDGSNFTLKIRSTKLEDSAMYFCASSDEDEQYFGPGTRLTVT.

The chain employs TRBV19 and TRBJ1-1; 7 bases match TRBD1. The V segment lost 6 bases and the J segment 7 bases; nucleotides outside the gene matches: 11. Germline V CDR1 and CDR2: LNHDA, SQIVND (reference sequence). This CDR3 region has 14 residues. The CDR3 DNA reads as TGTGCCAGTAGGATCCCAGGGGGAGGGATTGAAGCTTTCTTT. Translation: CASRIPGGGIEAFF.

This chain connects TRBV5-4 to TRBJ2-7; D is ambiguous. Trimming removed 4 bases at V and 5 bases at J, with 16 bases between. Looked up from germline, CDR1 is SGHNT and CDR2 is YYREEE (reference sequence). The CDR3 sequence is 14 residues long. CDR3 residues: CASSQFVGSDEQYF. The CDR3 bases are TGTGCCAGCAGCCAATTCGTGGGTTCCGACGAGCAGTACTTC.

The chain links TRBV4-3 to TRBJ1-4; 7 nucleotides line up with TRBD1. In germline, CDR1 is LGHNA, CDR2 YSLEER. The CDR3 runs to 15 residues. V shed 3 bases, J shed 3 bases, and the junction held 4 bases outside the gene matches. The CDR3 loop reads CASSQEDRSNEKLFF. CDR3 nucleotides: TGCGCCAGCAGCCAGGAGGACAGGTCTAATGAAAAACTGTTTTTT.

This chain joins TRBV29-1 and TRBJ2-1, with TRBD2 matching over 8 bases. Germline V lookup: CDR1 SQVTM, CDR2 ANQGSEA. V trimming: 6 bases; J trimming: 9 bases; junction bases outside the gene matches: 13. This CDR3 is built from 14 residues. Here the CDR3 DNA reads TGCAGCGTCCCTCGCGGGCGGGAGGAGACTGAGCAGTTCTTC. It specifies CSVPRGREETEQFF.

The chain recombines TRBV6-6 with TRBJ2-5; 10 bases line up with TRBD2. The CDR3 contains 16 residues. V lost 1 base to trimming and J lost 3 bases; unmatched junction nucleotides: 5. From germline, CDR1 is MNHNY and CDR2 SVGAGI (reference sequence). The chain's CDR3 is CASSYWLAGVEETQYF. The CDR3, as DNA: TGTGCCAGCAGTTACTGGCTAGCGGGAGTAGAAGAGACCCAGTACTTC.

This chain uses TRBV10-3 with TRBJ2-1; possibly TRBD1 or TRBD2 for D (5 bases each). Germline loops: CDR1 ENHRY, CDR2 SYGVKD. This CDR3 region has 12 residues. V was clipped by 10 bases and J by 5 bases, with 12 bases between them. The CDR3 sequence is CATGTNDNEQFF. In nucleotides, the CDR3 is TGTGCCACTGGGACGAATGACAATGAGCAGTTCTTC.

V is TRBV7-9 and J is TRBJ2-3; D is unresolved. The CDR3 sequence is 13 residues long. V gave up 0 bases and J gave up 8 bases, with 9 bases separating them. Germline-derived CDR1 and CDR2 are SEHNR and FQNEAQ (reference sequence). CDR3 coding DNA: TGTGCCAGCAGCTTAGCGGTGGGTGGTACGCAGTATTTT. Translating it yields CASSLAVGGTQYF.

This chain connects TRBV10-3 to TRBJ2-7, with 11 bases identical to TRBD2. From germline, CDR1 is ENHRY and CDR2 SYGVKD. Losses at the gene ends were 5 bases for V and 2 bases for J; bases not matched to a gene: 11. The CDR3 is 17 amino acids. CDR3 region: CAISPASVAGGTYEQYF. The CDR3 region has the DNA TGTGCCATCAGTCCCGCCTCCGTAGCGGGAGGGACCTACGAGCAGTACTTC.

Concerning this clone itself: This specimen includes other DNA sequences encoding the same CDR3. The chain has TRBV27 and TRBJ1-5; no clear D gene. This CDR3 contains 11 residues. V gave up 5 bases and J gave up 5 bases, with 4 bases separating them. The V gene's germline CDR1 is MNHEY and CDR2 SMNVEV (reference sequence). DNA for the CDR3: TGTGCCAGCAGTCTAGATCAGCCCCAGCATTTT. This encodes CASSLDQPQHF.